This T cell receptor beta chain was recorded in a study of Ad26.COV2.S vaccination and SARS-CoV-2 variants. Findings and caveats of the study: Vaccinees reportedly had broad spike-specific CD8+ and CD4+ T cell responses.

A note on this clone: The antigen is undetermined.

Per the germline V gene, CDR1 is SGHKS and CDR2 is YYEKEE (reference sequence). This CDR3 spans 13 amino acids. V was pared by 0 bases and J by 6 bases, with 4 bases between. Method: immunoSEQ multiplex PCR; TCRdb's copy keeps in-frame clones and lacks some. The table lists more than 150,000 clones, roughly nine tenths of them singletons, with more than 4.5% in the top ten. The sample in question was peripheral blood, obtained after recovery from COVID-19. The chain is built from TRBV5-5 and TRBJ1-6; D remains ambiguous. This receptor was taken from a human donor who had recovered from COVID-19. The CDR3 here is CASSLVRNSPLHF. The CDR3 coding sequence is TGTGCCAGCAGCTTGGTTCGTAATTCACCCCTCCACTTT. The full variable domain, its missing parts supplied by reference TRBV5-5 and TRBJ1-6, is DAGVTQSPTHLIKTRGQQVTLRCSPISGHKSVSWYQQVLGQGPQFIFQYYEKEERGRGNFPDRFSARQFPNYSSELNVNALLLGDSALYLCASSLVRNSPLHFGNGTRLTVT.